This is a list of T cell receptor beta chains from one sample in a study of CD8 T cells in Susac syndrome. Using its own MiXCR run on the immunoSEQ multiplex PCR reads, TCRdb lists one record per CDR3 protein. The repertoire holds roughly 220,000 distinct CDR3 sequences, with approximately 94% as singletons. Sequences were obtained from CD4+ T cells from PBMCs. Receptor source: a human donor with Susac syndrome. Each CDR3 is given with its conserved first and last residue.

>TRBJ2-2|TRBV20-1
CSVAGGELFF
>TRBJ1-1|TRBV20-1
CSATSGTANTEAFF
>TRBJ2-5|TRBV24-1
CATSDSPGGLEGETQYF
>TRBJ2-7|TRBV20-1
CSARAGGAGVGVQYF
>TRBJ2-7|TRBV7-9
CASSLEAAGMYEQYF
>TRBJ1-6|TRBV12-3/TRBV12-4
CASSDTWDRYSPLHF
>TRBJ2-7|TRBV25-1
CASSEYLRTGSPQYF
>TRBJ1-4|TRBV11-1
CASSDHRATNEKLFF
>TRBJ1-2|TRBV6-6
CASTNDRAEANYGYTF
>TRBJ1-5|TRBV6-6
CASSYVGVQPQHF